A single sample is the source of the 29 T cell receptor beta chains below, sequenced in a study of T cells in Graves' hyperthyroidism and ophthalmopathy. Regions amplified from RNA transcripts were the TCR beta CDR3 regions. The TCR CDR3 first-round RT-PCR relied on the HTBI primer set. One entry per CDR3 protein results from TCRdb running MiXCR on the multiplex PCR reads. The data contain 500,000 to 600,000 distinct CDR3 sequences, about 45% of them singletons. Sequenced: peripheral blood or thyroid tissue (not recorded which). The origin of the receptors is a young woman with Graves' hyperthyroidism.

This clonotype was found many times. The chain is built from TRBV2 and TRBJ2-2; D is unclear. The CDR3 totals 15 residues. Trimming took 7 bases from V and 0 from J, leaving 12 bases between them. Germline lookup yields CDR1 SNHLY and CDR2 FYNNEI. The CDR3 region has the DNA TGTGCCAGCAATAAAGAGGACCCGAACACCGGGGAGCTGTTTTTT. It codes for CASNKEDPNTGELFF.

The CDR3 is CAISEGNQETQYF. The CDR3 region has the DNA TGTGCCATCAGTGAGGGAAACCAAGAGACCCAGTACTTC. This sequence joins TRBV10-3 and TRBJ2-5; unclear D gene. This CDR3 has 13 amino acids. V lost 2 bases, J lost 0 bases, and 4 bases lay in between. Germline CDR1 reads ENHRY; CDR2 reads SYGVKD.

This clonotype was detected many times. This rearrangement joins TRBV7-9 to TRBJ2-7; 9 positions agree with TRBD1. V lost 1 base, J lost 2 bases, and 3 bases stayed unmatched. The CDR3 runs 15 residues. The germline gives CDR1 SEHNR, CDR2 FQNEAQ (reference sequence). The DNA for the CDR3 is TGTGCCAGCAGCTTAGTAGGGGACAGGGCCTACGAGCAGTACTTC. Amino acids: CASSLVGDRAYEQYF.

This chain connects TRBV6-2 or TRBV6-3 to TRBJ1-1, with D perhaps TRBD1 (5 bases). The V and J ends lost 6 bases and 5 bases respectively, with 16 bases between them. The CDR3 consists of 14 residues. CDR1 is MNHEY and CDR2 is SVGEGT in the germline V gene. The chain's CDR3 is CASSLLGRATEAFF. In DNA, the CDR3 is TGTGCCAGCAGCCTCTTGGGCAGGGCAACTGAAGCTTTCTTT.

CDR3 sequence: CASSFAWNTEAFF. The CDR3 DNA reads as TGTGCCAGCAGCTTCGCCTGGAACACTGAAGCTTTCTTT. The chain uses TRBV7-2 and TRBJ1-1; D not certain. V lost 3 bases and J 1 base, leaving 6 bases between the germline ends. The germline V gene has CDR1 SGHTA and CDR2 FQGNSA. This CDR3 has 13 amino acids.

This clonotype was detected many times. V is TRBV6-6 and J is TRBJ1-3, with D perhaps matching TRBD1 (6 bases). CDR1 is MNHNY and CDR2 is SVGAGI in the germline V gene (reference sequence). The ends were cut back, 7 bases at V and 16 bases at J, with 17 bases in the middle. This CDR3 has 11 residues. In DNA form, the CDR3 reads TGTGCCAGCATGATCCAGGGGCAGGCTTATTTT. Translated: CASMIQGQAYF.

In this sample, this clonotype turned up many times. The chain links TRBV4-1 to TRBJ1-1, with 8 bases matching TRBD1. V lost 3 bases to trimming and J lost 8 bases; unmatched junction nucleotides: 5. This CDR3 is built from 13 residues. The V gene's germline CDR1 is MGHRA and CDR2 YSYEKL. The CDR3 coding sequence is TGCGCCAGCAGCCATTCAGGGGGCTTGGAAGCTTTCTTT. It yields the protein CASSHSGGLEAFF.

This clonotype has just a few counts. This chain uses TRBV19 with TRBJ1-5, with a tentative D call TRBD1 (5 bases). CDR3 length: 16 amino acids. Germline loops: CDR1 LNHDA, CDR2 SQIVND (reference sequence). V gave up 9 bases and J gave up 0 bases, with 18 bases separating them. The CDR3 region has the DNA TGTGCCAGCAGTGAACGGGACCCTTATAGCAATCAGCCCCAGCATTTT. Translated: CASSERDPYSNQPQHF.

This clonotype was detected ten times or more. The rearrangement joins TRBV6-6 to TRBJ2-5, with 11 nucleotides matching TRBD1. CDR1 and CDR2 (germline): MNHNY, SVGAGI (reference sequence). The CDR3 extends over 16 amino acids. V dropped 2 bases and J dropped 4; count of bases not matched to a gene: 6. The CDR3: CASSYRPGTGGETQYF. For the CDR3, the DNA is TGTGCCAGCAGTTACCGACCCGGGACAGGGGGAGAGACCCAGTACTTC.

This sequence joins TRBV7-6 and TRBJ1-6, with D hard to call. V shed 1 base and J shed 10 bases, with 11 bases lying between them. Germline-derived CDR1 and CDR2 are SGHVS and FNYEAQ. The CDR3 is made up of 14 amino acids. The CDR3 DNA reads TGTGCCAGCAGCTTAGGGGAGGGAAGCTCACCCCTCCACTTT. Its translation is CASSLGEGSSPLHF.

This clonotype turned up a few times. The rearrangement uses TRBV5-1 and TRBJ1-5; D is undetermined. Looked up from germline, CDR1 is SGHRS and CDR2 is YFSETQ. Trimming cost V 0 bases and J 6 bases, with 10 bases left between them. This CDR3 is 14 amino acids long. The CDR3 region is CASSLDEVSQPQHF. CDR3 nucleotide sequence: TGCGCCAGCAGCTTGGATGAAGTGAGTCAGCCCCAGCATTTT.

Regarding this clonotype: The conserved final phenylalanine or tryptophan is absent from the CDR3, which likely points to a read error. The rearrangement links TRBV7-6 to TRBJ2-5, with 15 bases fitting TRBD2. This CDR3 region has 18 residues. CDR1 is SGHVS, CDR2 FNYEAQ, per germline. Unmatched junction bases numbered 14, after V lost 5 bases and J lost 7 bases. The CDR3 is CASSQGLAGGTNLGTQYL. CDR3 coding DNA: TGTGCCAGCAGCCAGGGACTAGCGGGAGGTACCAACCTTGGGACCCAGTACCTC.

The chain links TRBV7-2 to TRBJ2-5; D is unresolved. CDR1 is SGHTA, CDR2 FQGNSA, per germline. The CDR3 is 12 amino acids. V lost 1 base to trimming and J lost 7 bases, with 7 bases between them. CDR3 sequence reads: CASSLGWGTQYF. The CDR3 coding sequence is TGTGCCAGCAGCTTAGGATGGGGGACCCAGTACTTC. Variable domain in full (rest from reference TRBV7-2 and TRBJ2-5): GAGVSQSPSNKVTEKGKDVELRCDPISGHTALYWYRQSLGQGLEFLIYFQGNSAPDKSGLPSDRFSAERTGGSVSTLTIQRTQQEDSAVYLCASSLGWGTQYFGPGTRLLVL.

The chain uses TRBV7-9 and TRBJ1-1, with TRBD1 as a possible D gene (6 bases). The V gene lost 5 bases and the J gene lost 6 bases, with 28 bases spanning the gap. The V gene's germline CDR1 is SEHNR and CDR2 FQNEAQ (reference sequence). The CDR3 totals 18 residues. Here the CDR3 reads CASSQPSRGMRVSPEAFF. CDR3 coding DNA: TGTGCCAGCAGCCAGCCGTCTAGGGGGATGAGGGTGAGCCCTGAAGCTTTCTTT.

The genes are TRBV20-1 and TRBJ2-3, with 9 bases aligning to TRBD1. This CDR3 spans 15 amino acids. V was pared by 3 bases and J by 6 bases, with 10 bases of the junction left unmatched. Germline V gene data show CDR1 as DFQATT and CDR2 as SNEGSKA (reference sequence). The CDR3 DNA reads as TGCAGTGCTAGCTTGGACAGGGGAAGGGTGGATACGCAGTATTTT. Its protein is CSASLDRGRVDTQYF.

As for this clonotype: The CDR3 carries no conserved terminal phenylalanine or tryptophan, so it likely arises from a read error. It is unclear where the CDR3 begins or ends on the DNA, so no DNA is shown, and the CDR3 is as TCRdb lists it. The V gene is TRBV5-4, the J gene TRBJ2-6. The CDR3 is 8 amino acids in total, end residues counted. Germline-derived CDR1 and CDR2 are SGHNT and YYREEE (reference sequence). The CDR3 sequence: CASSSGQV.

The chain has TRBV7-2 and TRBJ2-4; 7 bases agree with TRBD2. CDR1 is SGHTA and CDR2 is FQGNSA in the germline V gene. Unmatched junction bases numbered 3, after V lost 1 base and J lost 0 bases. The CDR3 loop spans 16 amino acids. The CDR3 bases are TGTGCCAGCAGCTTAGAGCTAGCGGTAGCCAAAAACATTCAGTACTTC. Translated: CASSLELAVAKNIQYF.

This clonotype was counted a few times. This sequence joins TRBV29-1 and TRBJ2-4, with unresolved D. The germline V gene has CDR1 SQVTM and CDR2 ANQGSEA. V lost 1 base and J lost 7, with 11 bases in between. The CDR3 covers 13 residues. CDR3 amino acids: CSVEVGYENIQYF. The CDR3 DNA follows: TGCAGCGTTGAAGTAGGGTATGAGAACATTCAGTACTTC.

Many counts were recorded for this clonotype. V and J are TRBV20-1 and TRBJ2-7; D remains ambiguous. CDR1 and CDR2 from the germline V gene are DFQATT and SNEGSKA (reference sequence). The V and J ends lost 3 bases and 6 bases respectively, with 15 bases between them. The CDR3 is made up of 13 amino acids. The DNA for the CDR3 is TGCAGTGCTAGCGCCGTTTCCCTAGGCGAGCAGTACTTC. Translated, it gives CSASAVSLGEQYF.

This sequence joins TRBV6-6 and TRBJ2-2; 8 bases align to TRBD1. Germline CDR1 is MNHNY and CDR2 is SVGAGI (reference sequence). CDR3 length: 14 amino acids. Unmatched junction bases numbered 3, after V lost 4 bases and J lost 5 bases. CDR3: CASSWTGSTGELFF. The CDR3, as DNA: TGTGCCAGCAGTTGGACAGGGTCAACCGGGGAGCTGTTTTTT.

This clonotype was counted many times. This chain connects TRBV30 to TRBJ2-2; TRBD1 agrees at 9 bases. The germline CDR1 and CDR2 sequences are GTSNPN and SVGIG (reference sequence). The CDR3 contains 15 residues. J gave up 3 bases and V 2 bases, and 4 bases lay outside the gene matches. CDR3 residues: CAWSYRDRDTGELFF. DNA for the CDR3: TGTGCCTGGAGTTACCGGGACAGGGACACCGGGGAGCTGTTTTTT. The whole variable domain, remainder taken from reference TRBV30 and TRBJ2-2, is SQTIHQWPATLVQPVGSPLSLECTVEGTSNPNLYWYRQAAGRGLQLLFYSVGIGQISSEVPQNLSASRPQDRQFILSSKKLLLSDSGFYLCAWSYRDRDTGELFFGEGSRLTVL.

The chain uses TRBV5-1 and TRBJ2-5; D ambiguous. CDR1 SGHRS and CDR2 YFSETQ come from the germline V gene. The CDR3 length is 12 residues. Trimming pared 5 bases from V and 5 bases from J, leaving 10 bases between. CDR3 sequence reads: CASRVAWETQYF. CDR3 bases: TGCGCCAGCAGAGTGGCGTGGGAGACCCAGTACTTC.

This clonotype was observed many times. The rearrangement links TRBV7-9 to TRBJ2-6; TRBD1 is a possible D gene (6 bases). V lost 5 bases, J lost 0 bases, and 20 bases lay in between. CDR1 and CDR2 (germline): SEHNR, FQNEAQ (reference sequence). The CDR3 consists of 19 residues. Written as DNA, the CDR3 is TGTGCCAGCAGCCCCCCAGGGGAGCGCCCACTCTCTGGGGCCAACGTCCTGACTTTC. Amino acid sequence: CASSPPGERPLSGANVLTF.

This clonotype was counted ten times or more. The chain couples TRBV13 to TRBJ1-1, with a tentative D call TRBD1 (6 bases). V was cut by 4 bases and J by 6 bases, with 21 bases left in between. The CDR3 totals 16 residues. CDR1 PRHDT and CDR2 FYEKMQ come from the germline V gene (reference sequence). CDR3 bases: TGTGCCAGCAGCTCAGGGTCCAGAGGGGGAAACTCTGAAGCTTTCTTT. Residues: CASSSGSRGGNSEAFF.

This clonotype has a single count. The V and J genes are TRBV20-1 and TRBJ2-2, with 8 bases that match TRBD2. The CDR3 contains 13 residues. Germline-derived CDR1 and CDR2 are DFQATT and SNEGSKA (reference sequence). The V and J ends lost 0 bases and 7 bases, in that order; junction bases with no gene match: 1. CDR3 sequence (DNA): TGCAGTGCTAGAGAGGGGACTAGCGGGGAGCTGTTTTTT. It yields the protein CSAREGTSGELFF.

The table lists this clonotype with many counts. The chain employs TRBV12-3 or TRBV12-4 and TRBJ2-5, with TRBD1 identical over 8 bases. Trimming at V came to 3 bases and at J to 3 bases, leaving 0 bases not matched to a gene. This CDR3 spans 13 amino acids. CDR3: CASSLDREETQYF. CDR3 nucleotides: TGTGCCAGCAGTTTGGACAGGGAAGAGACCCAGTACTTC.

This clonotype has a handful of counts. This chain uses TRBV12-3 or TRBV12-4 with TRBJ2-3; no clear D. Trimming pared 7 bases from V and 4 bases from J, leaving 15 bases between. The length of the CDR3 is 14 residues. CDR3 DNA sequence: TGTGCCAGCACCTGGCGTGGTACGGCAGATACGCAGTATTTT. This sequence encodes CASTWRGTADTQYF.

Ten or more counts support this clonotype. V is TRBV20-1 and J is TRBJ1-1; D gene uncertain. This CDR3 has 13 residues. From germline, CDR1 is DFQATT and CDR2 SNEGSKA (reference sequence). Trimming left V 1 base short and J 3 bases short, with 9 bases between. The DNA of the CDR3 is TGCAGTGCTAGAGCGCCCGGGGACACTGAAGCTTTCTTT. Protein sequence: CSARAPGDTEAFF.

This clonotype was seen many times. The V call is TRBV11-2, the J call TRBJ1-3; 8 bases match TRBD1. Germline V lookup: CDR1 SGHAT, CDR2 FQNNGV. The trim removed 6 bases at V and 0 bases at J, leaving 10 bases unmatched. The length of the CDR3 is 17 residues. This chain's CDR3 is CASRNTDRDVSGNTIYF. The CDR3 DNA reads TGTGCCAGCAGGAACACGGACAGGGACGTCTCTGGAAACACCATATATTTT.